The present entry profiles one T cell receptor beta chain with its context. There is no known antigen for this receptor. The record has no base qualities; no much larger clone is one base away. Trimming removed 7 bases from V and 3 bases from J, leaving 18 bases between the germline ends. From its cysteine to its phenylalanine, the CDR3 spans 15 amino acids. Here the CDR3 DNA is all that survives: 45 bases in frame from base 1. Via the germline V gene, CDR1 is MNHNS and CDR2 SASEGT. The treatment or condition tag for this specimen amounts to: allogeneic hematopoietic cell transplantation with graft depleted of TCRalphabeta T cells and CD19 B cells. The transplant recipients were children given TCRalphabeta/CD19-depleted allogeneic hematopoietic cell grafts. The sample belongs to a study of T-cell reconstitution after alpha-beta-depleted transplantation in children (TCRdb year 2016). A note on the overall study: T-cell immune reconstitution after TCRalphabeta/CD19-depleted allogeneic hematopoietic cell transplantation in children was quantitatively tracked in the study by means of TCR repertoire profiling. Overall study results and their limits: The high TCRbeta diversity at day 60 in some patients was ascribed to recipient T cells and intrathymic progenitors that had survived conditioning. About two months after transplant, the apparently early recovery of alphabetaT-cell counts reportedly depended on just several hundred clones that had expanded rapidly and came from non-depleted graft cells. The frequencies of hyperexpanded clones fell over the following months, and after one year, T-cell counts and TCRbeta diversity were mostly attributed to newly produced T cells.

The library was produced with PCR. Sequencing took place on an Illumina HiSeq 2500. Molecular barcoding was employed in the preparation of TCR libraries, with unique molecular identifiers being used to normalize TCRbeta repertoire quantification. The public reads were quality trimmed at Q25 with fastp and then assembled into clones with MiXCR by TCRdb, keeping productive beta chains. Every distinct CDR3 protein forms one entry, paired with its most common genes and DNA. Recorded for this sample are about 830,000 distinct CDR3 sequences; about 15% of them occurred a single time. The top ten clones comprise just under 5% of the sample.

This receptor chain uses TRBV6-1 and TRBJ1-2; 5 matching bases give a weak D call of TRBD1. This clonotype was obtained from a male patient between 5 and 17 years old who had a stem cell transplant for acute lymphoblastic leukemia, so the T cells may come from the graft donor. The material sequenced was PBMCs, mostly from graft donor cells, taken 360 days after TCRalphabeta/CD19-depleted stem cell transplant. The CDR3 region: CASTAWGPGDYGYTF. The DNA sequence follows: TGTGCCAGCACTGCATGGGGCCCGGGGGACTATGGCTACACCTTC.